Reported below is one T cell receptor (beta chain). The target antigen is unknown. The CDR3 runs to 11 residues. Germline assignment: CDR1 SNHLY and CDR2 FYNNEI. Between the trimmed V and J ends, which lost 7 bases and 8 bases, there was a span of 11 bases. This record belongs to a study of cytomegalovirus exposure and HLA in healthy donors. Primers: 60 Vbeta forward and 13 Jbeta reverse. The data were produced by immunoSEQ multiplex PCR, yet TCRdb's version contains in-frame clones alone and is incomplete. The sample lists 60,000 to 90,000 clones, 70% occurring once. Study-level results: Beyond CMV serostatus, there was no information to go on about immune exposure. Cytomegalovirus association was listed for roughly 160 TCR beta chains.

Material: PBMCs. J is TRBJ1-2 and V is TRBV2; tentative D call: TRBD1 (6 bases). The TCR was taken from a woman aged 45-65 years in good health and CMV-seropositive. This CDR3 is CASIRGEGYTF. In nucleotides, the CDR3 is TGTGCCAGCATCAGGGGAGAGGGCTACACCTTC.